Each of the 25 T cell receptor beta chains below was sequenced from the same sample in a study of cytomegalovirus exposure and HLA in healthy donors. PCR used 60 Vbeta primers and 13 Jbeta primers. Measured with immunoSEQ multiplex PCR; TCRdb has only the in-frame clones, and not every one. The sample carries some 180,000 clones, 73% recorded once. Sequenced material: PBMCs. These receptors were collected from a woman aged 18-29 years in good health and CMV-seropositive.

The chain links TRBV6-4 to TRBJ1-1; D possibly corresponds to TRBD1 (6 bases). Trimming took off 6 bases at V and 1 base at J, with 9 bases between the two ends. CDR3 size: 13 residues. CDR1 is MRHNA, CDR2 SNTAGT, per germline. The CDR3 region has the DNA TGTGCCAGCAGGTACAGGGAGAACACTGAAGCTTTCTTT. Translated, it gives CASRYRENTEAFF.

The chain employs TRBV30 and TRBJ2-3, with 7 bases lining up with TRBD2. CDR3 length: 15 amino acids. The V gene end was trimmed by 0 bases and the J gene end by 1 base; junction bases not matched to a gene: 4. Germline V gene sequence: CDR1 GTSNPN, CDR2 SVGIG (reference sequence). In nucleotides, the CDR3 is TGTGCCTGGAGTGTACAAGGGAGGGGCACAGATACGCAGTATTTT. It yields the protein CAWSVQGRGTDTQYF.

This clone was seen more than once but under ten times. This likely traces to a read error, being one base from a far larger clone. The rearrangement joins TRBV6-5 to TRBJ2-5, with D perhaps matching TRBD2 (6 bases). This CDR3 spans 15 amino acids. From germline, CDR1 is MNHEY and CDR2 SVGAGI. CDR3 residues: CASSYLPGVQDTQYF. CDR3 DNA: TGTGCCAGCAGTTACCTTCCGGGAGTACAAGACACCCAGTACTTC.

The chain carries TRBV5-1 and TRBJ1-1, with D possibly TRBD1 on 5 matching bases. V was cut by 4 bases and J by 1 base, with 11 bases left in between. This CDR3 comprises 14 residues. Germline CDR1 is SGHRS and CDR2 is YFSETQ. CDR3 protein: CASSRSQGNTEAFF. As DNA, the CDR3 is TGCGCCAGCAGCCGCTCTCAGGGGAACACTGAAGCTTTCTTT.

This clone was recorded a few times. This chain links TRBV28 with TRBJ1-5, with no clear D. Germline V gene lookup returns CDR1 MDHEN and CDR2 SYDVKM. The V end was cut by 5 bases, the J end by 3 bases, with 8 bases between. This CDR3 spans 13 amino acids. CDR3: CASSPAVNQPQHF. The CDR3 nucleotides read TGTGCCAGCAGTCCGGCGGTCAATCAGCCCCAGCATTTT. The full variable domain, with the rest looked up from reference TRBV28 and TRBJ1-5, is DVKVTQSSRYLVKRTGEKVFLECVQDMDHENMFWYRQDPGLGLRLIYFSYDVKMKEKGDIPEGYSVSREKKERFSLILESASTNQTSMYLCASSPAVNQPQHFGDGTRLSIL.

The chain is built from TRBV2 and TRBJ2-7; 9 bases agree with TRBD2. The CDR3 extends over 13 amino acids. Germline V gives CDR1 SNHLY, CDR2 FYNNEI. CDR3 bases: TGTGCAAGCGGGGGGTATCGTGAAGGCGAGCAGTACTTC. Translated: CASGGYREGEQYF.

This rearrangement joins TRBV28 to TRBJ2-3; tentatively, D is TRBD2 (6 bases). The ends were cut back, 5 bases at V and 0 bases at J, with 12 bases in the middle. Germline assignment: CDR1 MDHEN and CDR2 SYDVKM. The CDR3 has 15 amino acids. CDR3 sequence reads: CASSPGAVSTDTQYF. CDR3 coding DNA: TGTGCCAGCAGTCCGGGAGCCGTGAGCACAGATACGCAGTATTTT.

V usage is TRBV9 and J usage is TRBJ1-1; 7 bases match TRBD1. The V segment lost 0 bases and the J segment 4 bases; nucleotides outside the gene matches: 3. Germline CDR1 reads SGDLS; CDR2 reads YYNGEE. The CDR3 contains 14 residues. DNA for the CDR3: TGTGCCAGCAGCGTAGTCAGGGGGTTCACTGAAGCTTTCTTT. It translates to CASSVVRGFTEAFF.

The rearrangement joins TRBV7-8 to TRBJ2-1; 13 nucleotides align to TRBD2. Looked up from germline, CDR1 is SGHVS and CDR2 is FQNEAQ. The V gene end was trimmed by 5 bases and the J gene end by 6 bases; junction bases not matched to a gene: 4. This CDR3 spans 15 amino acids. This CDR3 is CASSELAGGANEQFF. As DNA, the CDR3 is TGTGCCAGCAGCGAACTAGCGGGGGGGGCCAATGAGCAGTTCTTC.

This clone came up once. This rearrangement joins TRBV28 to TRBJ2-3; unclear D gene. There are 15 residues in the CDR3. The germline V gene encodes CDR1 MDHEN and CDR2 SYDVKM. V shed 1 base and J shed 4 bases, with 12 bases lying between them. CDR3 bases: TGTGCCAGCAGTTTATCCCTAGTCGTCTCAGATACGCAGTATTTT. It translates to CASSLSLVVSDTQYF.

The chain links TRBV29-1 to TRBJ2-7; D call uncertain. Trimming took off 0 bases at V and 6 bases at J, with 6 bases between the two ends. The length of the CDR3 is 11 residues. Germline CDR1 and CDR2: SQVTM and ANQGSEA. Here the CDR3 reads CSVEDRLEQYF. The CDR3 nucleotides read TGCAGCGTTGAAGATCGACTCGAGCAGTACTTC.

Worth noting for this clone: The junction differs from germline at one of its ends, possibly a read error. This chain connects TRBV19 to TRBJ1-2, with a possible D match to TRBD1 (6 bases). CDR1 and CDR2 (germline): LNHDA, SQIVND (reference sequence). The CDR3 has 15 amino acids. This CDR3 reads CANSTPDRRSYGYTF. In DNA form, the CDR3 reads TGTGCCAATAGTACCCCCGACAGGCGAAGCTATGGCTACACCTTC.

Here the CDR3 reads CASSLLQTGAYEQYF. The CDR3 DNA sequence: TGCGCCAGCAGCTTGTTGCAGACAGGGGCCTACGAGCAGTACTTC. The gene calls are TRBV5-1 and TRBJ2-7; TRBD1 aligns across 8 bases. Germline V lookup: CDR1 SGHRS, CDR2 YFSETQ. The CDR3 runs to 15 residues. Unmatched junction bases numbered 5, after V lost 1 base and J lost 2 bases.

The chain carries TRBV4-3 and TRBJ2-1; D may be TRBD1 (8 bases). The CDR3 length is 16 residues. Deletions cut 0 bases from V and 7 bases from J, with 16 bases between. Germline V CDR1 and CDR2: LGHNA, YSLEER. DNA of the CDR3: TGCGCCAGCAGCCAAGATTTGACAGGGGAGGGAAATGAGCAGTTCTTC. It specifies CASSQDLTGEGNEQFF.

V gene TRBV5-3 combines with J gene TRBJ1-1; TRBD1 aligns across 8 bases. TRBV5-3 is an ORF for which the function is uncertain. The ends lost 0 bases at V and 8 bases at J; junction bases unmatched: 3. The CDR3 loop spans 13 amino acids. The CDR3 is CARSLGAGGEAFF. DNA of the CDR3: TGTGCCAGAAGCTTGGGTGCAGGGGGCGAAGCTTTCTTT.

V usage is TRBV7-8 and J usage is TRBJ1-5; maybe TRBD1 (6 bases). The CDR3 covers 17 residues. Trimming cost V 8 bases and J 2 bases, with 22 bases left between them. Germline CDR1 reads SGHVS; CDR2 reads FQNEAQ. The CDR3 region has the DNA TGTGCCAGCGGGGAGGGGAGGGGGGCCCCGGGCAATCAGCCCCAGCATTTT. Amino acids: CASGEGRGAPGNQPQHF.

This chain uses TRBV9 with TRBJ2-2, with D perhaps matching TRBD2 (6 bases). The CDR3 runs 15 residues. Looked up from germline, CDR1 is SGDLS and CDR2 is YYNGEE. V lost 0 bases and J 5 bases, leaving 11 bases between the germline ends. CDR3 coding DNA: TGTGCCAGCAGCGTAGCTCGGGGGTGGACCGGGGAGCTGTTTTTT. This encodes CASSVARGWTGELFF.

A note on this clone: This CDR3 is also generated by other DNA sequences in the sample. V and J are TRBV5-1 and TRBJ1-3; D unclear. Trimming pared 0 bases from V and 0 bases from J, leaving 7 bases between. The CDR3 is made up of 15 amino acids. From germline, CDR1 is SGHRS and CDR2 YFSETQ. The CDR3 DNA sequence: TGCGCCAGCAGCTTGGCCGCGGACTCTGGAAACACCATATATTTT. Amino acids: CASSLAADSGNTIYF.

The CDR3 sequence: CASSERELAKNIQYF. The DNA for the CDR3 is TGTGCCAGCAGTGAACGGGAGCTAGCCAAAAACATTCAGTACTTC. This chain joins TRBV6-1 and TRBJ2-4, with a tentative D call TRBD2 (6 bases). The germline V gene encodes CDR1 MNHNS and CDR2 SASEGT. V gave up 2 bases and J gave up 0 bases, with 8 bases separating them. The CDR3 is made up of 15 amino acids.

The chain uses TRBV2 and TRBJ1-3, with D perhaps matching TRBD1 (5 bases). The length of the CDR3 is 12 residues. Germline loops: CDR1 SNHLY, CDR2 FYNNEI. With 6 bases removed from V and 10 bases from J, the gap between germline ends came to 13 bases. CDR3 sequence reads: CASSSEGFTIYF. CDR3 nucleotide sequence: TGTGCCAGCAGCTCGGAGGGGTTTACCATATATTTT.

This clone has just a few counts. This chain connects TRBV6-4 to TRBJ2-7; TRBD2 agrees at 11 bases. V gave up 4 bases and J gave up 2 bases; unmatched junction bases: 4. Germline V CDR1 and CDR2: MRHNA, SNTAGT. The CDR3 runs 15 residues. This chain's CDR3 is CASSVTSGAPYEQYF. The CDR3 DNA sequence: TGTGCCAGCAGTGTGACTAGCGGGGCCCCCTACGAGCAGTACTTC.

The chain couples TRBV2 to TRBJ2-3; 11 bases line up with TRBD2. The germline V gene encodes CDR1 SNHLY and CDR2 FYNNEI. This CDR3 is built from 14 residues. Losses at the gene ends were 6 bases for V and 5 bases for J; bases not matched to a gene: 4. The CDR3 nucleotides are TGTGCCAGCAGAATAGGACTAGCGGGAGATACGCAGTATTTT. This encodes CASRIGLAGDTQYF.

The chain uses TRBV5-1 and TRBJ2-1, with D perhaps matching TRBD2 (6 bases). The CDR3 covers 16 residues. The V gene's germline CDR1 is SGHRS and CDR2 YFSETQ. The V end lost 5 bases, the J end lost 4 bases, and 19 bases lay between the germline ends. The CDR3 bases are TGCGCCAGCAGTCCTGGGACGACTAGAATATACAATGAGCAGTTCTTC. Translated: CASSPGTTRIYNEQFF.

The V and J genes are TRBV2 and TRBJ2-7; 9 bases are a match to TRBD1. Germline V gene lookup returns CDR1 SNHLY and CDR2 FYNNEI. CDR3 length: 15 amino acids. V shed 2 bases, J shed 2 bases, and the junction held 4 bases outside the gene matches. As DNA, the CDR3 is TGTGCCAGCAGTGAAAGACAGGGGGTCCCCTACGAGCAGTACTTC. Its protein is CASSERQGVPYEQYF.

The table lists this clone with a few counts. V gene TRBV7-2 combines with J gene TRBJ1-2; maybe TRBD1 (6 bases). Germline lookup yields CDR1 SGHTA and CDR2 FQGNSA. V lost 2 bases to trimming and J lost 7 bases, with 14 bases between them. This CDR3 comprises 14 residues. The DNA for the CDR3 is TGTGCCAGCAGCTTACGCTGGGGGCCATTTGGCTACACCTTC. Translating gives CASSLRWGPFGYTF.